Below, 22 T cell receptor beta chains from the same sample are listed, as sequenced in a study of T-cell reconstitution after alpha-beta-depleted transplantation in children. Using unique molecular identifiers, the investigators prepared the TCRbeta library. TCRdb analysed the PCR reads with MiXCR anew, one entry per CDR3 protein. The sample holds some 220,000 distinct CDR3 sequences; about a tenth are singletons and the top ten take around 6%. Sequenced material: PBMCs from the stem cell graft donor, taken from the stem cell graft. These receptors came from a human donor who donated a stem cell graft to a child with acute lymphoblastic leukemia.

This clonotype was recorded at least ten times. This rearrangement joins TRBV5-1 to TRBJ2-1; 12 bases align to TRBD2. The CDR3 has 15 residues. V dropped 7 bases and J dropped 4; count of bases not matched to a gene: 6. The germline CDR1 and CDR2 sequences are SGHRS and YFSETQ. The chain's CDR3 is CASCSSGGEYNEQFF. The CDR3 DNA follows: TGCGCCAGCTGCTCTAGCGGGGGGGAGTACAATGAGCAGTTCTTC.

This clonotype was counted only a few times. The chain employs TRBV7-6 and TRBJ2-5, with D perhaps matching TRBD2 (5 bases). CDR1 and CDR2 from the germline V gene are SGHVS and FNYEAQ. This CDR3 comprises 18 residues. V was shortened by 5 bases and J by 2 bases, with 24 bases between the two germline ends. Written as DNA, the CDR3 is TGTGCCAGCAGCCGACTACACTGGACCGGAGAAAAACAAGAGACCCAGTACTTC. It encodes CASSRLHWTGEKQETQYF.

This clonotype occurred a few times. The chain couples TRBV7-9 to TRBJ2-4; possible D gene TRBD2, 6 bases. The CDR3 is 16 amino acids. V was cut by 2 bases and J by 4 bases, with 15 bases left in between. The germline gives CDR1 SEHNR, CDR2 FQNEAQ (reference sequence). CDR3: CASSLSDGGPKNIQYF. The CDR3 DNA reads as TGTGCCAGCAGCTTATCGGACGGGGGTCCTAAAAACATTCAGTACTTC.

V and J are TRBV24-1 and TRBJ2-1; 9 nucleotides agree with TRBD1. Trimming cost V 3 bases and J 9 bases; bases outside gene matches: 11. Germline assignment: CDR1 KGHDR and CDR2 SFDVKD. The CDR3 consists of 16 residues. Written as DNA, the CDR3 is TGTGCCACCAGTGATCAGCCGGGACAGGGAGCAGGTGAGCAGTTCTTC. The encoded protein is CATSDQPGQGAGEQFF.

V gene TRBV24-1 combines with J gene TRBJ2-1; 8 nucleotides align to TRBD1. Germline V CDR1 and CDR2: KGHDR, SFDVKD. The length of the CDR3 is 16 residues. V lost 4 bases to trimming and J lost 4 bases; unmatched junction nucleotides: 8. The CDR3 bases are TGTGCCACCAGTGAATCCCAGGGGGCCCAATACAATGAGCAGTTCTTC. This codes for CATSESQGAQYNEQFF.

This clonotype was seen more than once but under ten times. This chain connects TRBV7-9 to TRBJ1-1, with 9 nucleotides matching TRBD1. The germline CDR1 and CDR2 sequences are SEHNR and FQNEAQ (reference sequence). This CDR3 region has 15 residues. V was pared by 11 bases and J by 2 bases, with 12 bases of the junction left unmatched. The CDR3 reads CASNAGQGPNTEAFF. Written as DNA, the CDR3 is TGTGCCTCAAACGCGGGACAGGGACCCAACACTGAAGCTTTCTTT.

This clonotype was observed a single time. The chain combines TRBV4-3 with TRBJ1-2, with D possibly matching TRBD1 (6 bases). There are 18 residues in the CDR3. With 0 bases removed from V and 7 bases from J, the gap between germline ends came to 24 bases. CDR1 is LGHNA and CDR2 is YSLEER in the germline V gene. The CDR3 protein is CASSQDMGVGPIRGGYTF. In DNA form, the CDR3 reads TGCGCCAGCAGCCAAGATATGGGGGTGGGGCCTATCAGGGGTGGCTACACCTTC.

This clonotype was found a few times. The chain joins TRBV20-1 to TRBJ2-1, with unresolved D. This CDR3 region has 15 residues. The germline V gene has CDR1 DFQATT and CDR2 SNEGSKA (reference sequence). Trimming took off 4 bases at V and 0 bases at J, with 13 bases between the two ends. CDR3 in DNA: TGCAGTGCTATAGGGTGGGATAGCTCCTACAATGAGCAGTTCTTC. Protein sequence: CSAIGWDSSYNEQFF.

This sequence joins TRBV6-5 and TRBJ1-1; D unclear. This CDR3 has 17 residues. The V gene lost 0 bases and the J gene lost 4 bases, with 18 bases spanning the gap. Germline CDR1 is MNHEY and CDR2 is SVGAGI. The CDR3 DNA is TGTGCCAGCAGTTACTCTAGGGTTGGAGGGTTTATCACTGAAGCTTTCTTT. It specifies CASSYSRVGGFITEAFF.

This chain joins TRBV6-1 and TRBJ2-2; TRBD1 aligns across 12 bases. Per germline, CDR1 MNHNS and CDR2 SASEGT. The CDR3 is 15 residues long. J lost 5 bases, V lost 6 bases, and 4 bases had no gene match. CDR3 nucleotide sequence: TGTGCCAGCAGGCAGGGACAGGGGGCGACCGGGGAGCTGTTTTTT. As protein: CASRQGQGATGELFF.

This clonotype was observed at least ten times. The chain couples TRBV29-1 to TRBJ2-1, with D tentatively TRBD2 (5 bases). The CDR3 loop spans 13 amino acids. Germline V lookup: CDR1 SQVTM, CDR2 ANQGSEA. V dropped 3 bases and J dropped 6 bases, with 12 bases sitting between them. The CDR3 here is CSVDEGVGNEQFF. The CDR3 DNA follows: TGCAGCGTTGATGAGGGAGTGGGCAATGAGCAGTTCTTC.

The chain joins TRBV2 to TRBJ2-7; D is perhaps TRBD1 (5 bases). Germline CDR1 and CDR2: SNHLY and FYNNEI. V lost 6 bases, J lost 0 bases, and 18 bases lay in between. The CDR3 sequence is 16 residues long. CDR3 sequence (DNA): TGTGCCAGCAGAGAATTTCAGGGCACCTCCTCCTACGAGCAGTACTTC. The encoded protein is CASREFQGTSSYEQYF.

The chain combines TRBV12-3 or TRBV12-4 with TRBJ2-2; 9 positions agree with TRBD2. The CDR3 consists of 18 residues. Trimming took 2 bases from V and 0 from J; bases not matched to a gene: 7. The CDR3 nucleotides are TGTGCCAGCAGTTTAAGGGTAGCGGGGGAGGCGAACACCGGGGAGCTGTTTTTT. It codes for CASSLRVAGEANTGELFF.

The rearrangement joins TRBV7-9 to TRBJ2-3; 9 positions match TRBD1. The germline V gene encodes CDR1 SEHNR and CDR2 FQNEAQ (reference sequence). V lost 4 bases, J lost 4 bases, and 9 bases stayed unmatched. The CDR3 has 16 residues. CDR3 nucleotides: TGTGCCAGCAGCTCCGGATCGGGACAGGGCCCAGATACGCAGTATTTT. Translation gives CASSSGSGQGPDTQYF.

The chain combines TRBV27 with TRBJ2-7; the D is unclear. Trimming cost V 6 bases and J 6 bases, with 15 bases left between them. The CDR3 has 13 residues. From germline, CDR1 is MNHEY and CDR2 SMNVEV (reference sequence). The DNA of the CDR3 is TGTGCCAGCAGCCCCACGGGTTGGGCCGAGCAGTACTTC. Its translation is CASSPTGWAEQYF.

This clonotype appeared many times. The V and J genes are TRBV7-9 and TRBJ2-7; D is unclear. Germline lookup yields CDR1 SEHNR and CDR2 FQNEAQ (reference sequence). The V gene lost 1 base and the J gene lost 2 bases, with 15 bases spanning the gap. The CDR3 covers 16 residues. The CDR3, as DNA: TGTGCCAGCAGCTTAGTGCTTGCCTCTATCGCCTACGAGCAGTACTTC. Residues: CASSLVLASIAYEQYF.

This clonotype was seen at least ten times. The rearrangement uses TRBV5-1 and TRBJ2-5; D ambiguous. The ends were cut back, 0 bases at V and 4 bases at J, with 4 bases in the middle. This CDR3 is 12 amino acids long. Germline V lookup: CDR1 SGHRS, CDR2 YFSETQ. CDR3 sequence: CASSLVGETQYF. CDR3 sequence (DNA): TGCGCCAGCAGCTTGGTTGGAGAGACCCAGTACTTC.

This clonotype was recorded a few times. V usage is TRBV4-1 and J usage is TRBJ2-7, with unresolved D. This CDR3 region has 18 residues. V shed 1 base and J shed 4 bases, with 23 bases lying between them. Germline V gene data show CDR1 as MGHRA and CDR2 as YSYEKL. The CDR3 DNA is TGCGCCAGCAGCCAAGGTCTTGGTAGTCAAAAGTCCTCGTACGAGCAGTACTTC. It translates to CASSQGLGSQKSSYEQYF.

The CDR3 loop is CASSSPPAGGNSYEQYF. CDR3 DNA sequence: TGCGCCAGCAGCTCTCCCCCAGCAGGGGGGAACTCCTACGAGCAGTACTTC. V and J are TRBV5-1 and TRBJ2-7, with D maybe TRBD1 (7 bases). Germline V gives CDR1 SGHRS, CDR2 YFSETQ. The germline V and J ends were trimmed by 3 bases and 0 bases, with 19 bases remaining between them. This CDR3 is built from 17 residues.

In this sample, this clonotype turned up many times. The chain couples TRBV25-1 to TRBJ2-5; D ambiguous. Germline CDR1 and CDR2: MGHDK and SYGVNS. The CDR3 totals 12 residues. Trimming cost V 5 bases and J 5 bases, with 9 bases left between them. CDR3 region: CASSLSVETQYF. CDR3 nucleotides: TGTGCCAGCAGTCTAAGTGTGGAGACCCAGTACTTC.

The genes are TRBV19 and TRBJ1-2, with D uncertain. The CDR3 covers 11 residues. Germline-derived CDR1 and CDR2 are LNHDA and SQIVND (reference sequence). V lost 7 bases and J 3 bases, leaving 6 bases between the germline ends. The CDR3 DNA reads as TGTGCCAGTACACGGGACTATGGCTACACCTTC. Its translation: CASTRDYGYTF.

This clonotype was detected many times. CDR3 in amino acids: CASSLEGPSSYNEQFF. The DNA of the CDR3 is TGCGCCAGCAGCTTGGAGGGGCCCAGCTCCTACAATGAGCAGTTCTTC. This chain connects TRBV5-1 to TRBJ2-1; a possible D gene is TRBD1 (5 bases). The CDR3 covers 16 residues. Germline CDR1 reads SGHRS; CDR2 reads YFSETQ. The germline V and J ends were trimmed by 0 bases and 0 bases, with 10 bases remaining between them.